This TCR beta chain was identified during a study of tumor-infiltrating lymphocytes in primary liver carcinoma (dated by TCRdb to 2017 to 2019). About the study as a whole: A few patients with histopathologically diagnosed primary liver carcinoma underwent surgical resection in China between November 2015 and 2016. Each sample produced roughly 3.65 to 8 million productive TCRbeta reads, and read depth showed no significant difference between tissue types. TCRbeta repertoire sequencing covered roughly 35 specimens from 5 patients: roughly 25 tumor regions, 5 adjacent noncancerous liver tissues and 5 peripheral blood samples. The five patients had tumors staged T1-T3 N0M0, with maximum diameters ranging from about 4.2 to 11 cm. Reproducibility between technical replicate repertoires was high, with correlation coefficients above 0.95 and mean shared-clone rates approximately 0.9. The five patients, three men and two women aged 30 to 69 years, had hepatocellular carcinoma (four) or combined HCC and intrahepatic cholangiocarcinoma (one). For each liver tumor, the study sampled five regions along with adjacent normal tissue and blood, and applied TCRbeta repertoire sequencing, expression microarrays and whole-exome sequencing. Study-wide findings and limitations: Because the samples were bulk and unsorted, CD4+ and CD8+ T cell repertoires could not be compared. Because sequencing covered only the TCR beta chain and unpaired alpha chains were not captured, true repertoire diversity is likely underestimated. Repertoire overlap was found to be higher between tumor regions (mean about 36%) than between tumor-adjacent (approximately 17%) or tumor-blood (around 15%) pairs, consistent with antigen-driven expansion. With just four to six patients in the study, the authors point out that the findings should be validated in a larger study. The top 250 clones made up a significantly larger repertoire fraction in tumors than in blood (p = 0.039).

TRIzol reagent was used to extract blood RNA from unsorted whole blood, while the DNeasy Blood & Tissue kit provided the germline DNA. At the time of sampling, the patients had chronic HBV infection and had not received any treatment. Before surgery, about 4 milliliters of peripheral blood were drawn into K2EDTA tubes. Starting from approximately 460 ng total RNA, TCRbeta-specific cDNA was produced by reverse transcription with a constant-region primer and ProtoScript II reverse transcriptase. TCRbeta libraries were built with three nested multiplex PCR rounds, a slightly modified ARM-PCR procedure. Multiplex TRBV1-TRBV30 forward primers and a Cbeta reverse primer were used in the first two PCR rounds, each of which was run for 10 cycles. Sample barcodes and Illumina adapters were added in a final 25-cycle PCR with Deep VentR polymerase. Amplicons of 200-500 bp were gel-purified with a QIAquick gel extraction kit before sequencing. An Illumina HiSeq 2500 was used to sequence the TCRbeta amplicons, generating 250-bp paired-end reads. For the original study's pipeline: Trimmomatic v0.33 was used to quality-trim the reads, and FLASH v1.2.11 was used to merge paired reads so that full CDR3 sequences could be recovered. V, D and J germline segments were assigned to the rearranged TCRbeta sequences by MiGEC v1.2.1b. Clonotype statistics, along with Shannon-Wiener diversity indices, were calculated using VDJtools v1.0.0. To cut down on sampling bias, every analysis after diversity analysis relied on just the 250 most abundant clonotypes from each sample. Clones were called with MiXCR by TCRdb after fastp trimmed the public reads at Q25, and only in-frame beta chains were retained. One record per CDR3 amino acid sequence lists the most common genes and DNA. TCRdb, not the authors, supplied the V and J calls. This sample holds hundreds of thousands of distinct CDR3 sequences; about 60% were observed only once. About 9.4% of the sample belongs to the ten largest clones.

There are 18 amino acids in the CDR3, from cysteine to phenylalanine inclusive. CDR3 DNA is the only sequence kept; it has 54 bases, read in frame from the first base. Trimming leaves V shorter by 0 bases and J shorter by 3 bases, with the junction holding 5 bases beyond the gene matches. The germline V gene provides CDR1 SGHRS and CDR2 YFSETQ. A word on this clonotype: Its antigen is still unknown. No base-level quality is on record; no much larger clone is a single base apart.

The specimen sequenced was peripheral blood. Here the chain combines TRBV5-1 and TRBJ2-1, and 14 junctional nucleotides match TRBD2. The receptor was isolated from a middle-aged man with primary liver carcinoma and hepatitis B virus infection. The DNA reads as follows: TGCGCCAGCAGCTTGGGGACTAGCGGGAGGAGGATCTACAATGAGCAGTTCTTC. It translates as CASSLGTSGRRIYNEQFF. With all but the CDR3 taken from the reference TRBV5-1 and TRBJ2-1 genes, the full variable domain is: KAGVTQTPRYLIKTRGQQVTLSCSPISGHRSVSWYQQTPGQGLQFLFEYFSETQRNKGNFPGRFSGRQFSNSRSEMNVSTLELGDSALYLCASSLGTSGRRIYNEQFFGPGTRLTVL.